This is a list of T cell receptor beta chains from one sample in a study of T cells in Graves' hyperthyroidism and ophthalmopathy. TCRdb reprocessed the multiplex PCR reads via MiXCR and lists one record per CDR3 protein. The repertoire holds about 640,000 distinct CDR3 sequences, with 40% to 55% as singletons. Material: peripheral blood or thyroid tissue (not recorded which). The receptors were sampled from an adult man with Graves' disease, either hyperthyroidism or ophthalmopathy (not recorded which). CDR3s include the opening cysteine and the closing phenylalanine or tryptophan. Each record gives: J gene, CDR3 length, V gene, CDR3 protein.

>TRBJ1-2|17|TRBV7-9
CASTNFLPGHEDYGYTF
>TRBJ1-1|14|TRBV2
CASSAGRRSTEAFF
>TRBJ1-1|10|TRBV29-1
CSAAGTEAFF
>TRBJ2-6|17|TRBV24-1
CATSDPSTGGGVNVLTF
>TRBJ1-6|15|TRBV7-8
CASSSATGGSRPLHF
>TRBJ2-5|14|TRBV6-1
CASRERGRRETQYF
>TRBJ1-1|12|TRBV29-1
CSVLQGATEAFF
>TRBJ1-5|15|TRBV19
CATRTVQFGNQPQHF
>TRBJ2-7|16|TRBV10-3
CASSYAPGLALREQYF
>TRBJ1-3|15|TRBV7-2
CASSRQHRSGNTIYF
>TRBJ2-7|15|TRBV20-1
CSARLAGGSSYEQYF
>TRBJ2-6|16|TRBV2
CAKTGTGTHGANVLTF
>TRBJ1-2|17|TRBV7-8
CASSSIIPTGGANGYTF
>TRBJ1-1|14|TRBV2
CASSEVTGRTKAFF
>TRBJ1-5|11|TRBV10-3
CASSSSGRQHF
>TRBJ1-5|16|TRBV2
CASSPLGGHSNQPQHF
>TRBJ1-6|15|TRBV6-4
CASSEEPSYNSPLHF
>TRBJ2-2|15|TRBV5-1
CTSSKDPSNTGELFF
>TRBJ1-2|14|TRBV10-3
CAISEKTGYYGYTF
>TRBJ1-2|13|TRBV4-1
CASSQEGGRGYTF
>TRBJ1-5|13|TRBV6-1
CASRGQLHQPQHF
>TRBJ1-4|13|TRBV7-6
CASSLDSNEKLFF
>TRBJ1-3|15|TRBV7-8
CASSLPPAPGNTIYF
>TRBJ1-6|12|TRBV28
CASIGGRSPLHF
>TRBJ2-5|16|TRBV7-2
CASSYGTGGAGKTQYF
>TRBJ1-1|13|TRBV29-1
CSVGAGIGTEAFF
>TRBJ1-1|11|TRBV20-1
CSARGPGEAFF
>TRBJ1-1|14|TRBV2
CASSETGENTEAFF
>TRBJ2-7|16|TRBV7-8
CASSLVTVPSSYEQYF
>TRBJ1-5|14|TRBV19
CASSIQGLGQPQHF
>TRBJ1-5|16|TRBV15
CATSQDQGFSHQPQHF
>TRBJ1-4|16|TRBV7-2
CASSLGRGQHNEKLFF
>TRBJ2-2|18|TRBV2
CASSLWGLAGVITGELFF
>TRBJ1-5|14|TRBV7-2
CASSTRVSNQPQHF
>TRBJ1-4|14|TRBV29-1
CSVTLGRSNEKLFF
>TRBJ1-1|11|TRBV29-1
CSLAVTTEAFF
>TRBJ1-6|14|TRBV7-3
CASYSPGANSPLHF
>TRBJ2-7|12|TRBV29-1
CSAATGTYEQYF
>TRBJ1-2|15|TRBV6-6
CASSYSQGRRDGYTF
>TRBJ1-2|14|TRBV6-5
CASSLDGTDYGYTF
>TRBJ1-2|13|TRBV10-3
CAISESAYYGYTF
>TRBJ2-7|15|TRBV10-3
CAISEETSGVLEQYF
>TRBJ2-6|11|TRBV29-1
CSVEVANVLTF
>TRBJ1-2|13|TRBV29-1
CSVRGGNNYGYTF
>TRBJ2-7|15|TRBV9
CASSVGPGSSYEQYF
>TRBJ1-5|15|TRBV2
CASSEDRQVNQPQHF
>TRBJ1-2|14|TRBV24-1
CATSETRGSYGYTF